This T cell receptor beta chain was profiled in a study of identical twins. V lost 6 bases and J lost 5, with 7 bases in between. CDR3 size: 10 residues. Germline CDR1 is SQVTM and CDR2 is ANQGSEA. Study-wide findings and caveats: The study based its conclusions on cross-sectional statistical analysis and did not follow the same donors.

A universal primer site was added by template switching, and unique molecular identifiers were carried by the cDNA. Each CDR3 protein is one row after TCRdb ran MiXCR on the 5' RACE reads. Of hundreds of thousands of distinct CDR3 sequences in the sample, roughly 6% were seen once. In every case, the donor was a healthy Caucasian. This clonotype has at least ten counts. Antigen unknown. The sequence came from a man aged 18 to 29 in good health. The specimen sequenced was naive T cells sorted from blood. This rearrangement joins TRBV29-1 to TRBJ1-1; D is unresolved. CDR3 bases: TGCAGCGTCGGAAGGACTGAAGCTTTCTTT. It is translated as CSVGRTEAFF.